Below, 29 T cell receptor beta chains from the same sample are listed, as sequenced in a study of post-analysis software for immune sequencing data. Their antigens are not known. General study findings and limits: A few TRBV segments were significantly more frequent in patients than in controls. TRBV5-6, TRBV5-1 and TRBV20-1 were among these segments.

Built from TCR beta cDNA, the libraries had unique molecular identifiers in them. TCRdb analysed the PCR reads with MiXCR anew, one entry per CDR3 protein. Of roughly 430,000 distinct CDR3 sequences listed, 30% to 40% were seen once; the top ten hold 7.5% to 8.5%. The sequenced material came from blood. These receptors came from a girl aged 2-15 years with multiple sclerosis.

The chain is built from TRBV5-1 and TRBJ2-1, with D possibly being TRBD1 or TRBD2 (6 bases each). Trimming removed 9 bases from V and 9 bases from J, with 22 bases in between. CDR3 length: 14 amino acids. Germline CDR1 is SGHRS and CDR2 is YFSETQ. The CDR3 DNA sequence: TGCGCCACCTTCAATATTGGGGGGCGGGGTGAGCAGTTCTTC. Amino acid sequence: CATFNIGGRGEQFF.

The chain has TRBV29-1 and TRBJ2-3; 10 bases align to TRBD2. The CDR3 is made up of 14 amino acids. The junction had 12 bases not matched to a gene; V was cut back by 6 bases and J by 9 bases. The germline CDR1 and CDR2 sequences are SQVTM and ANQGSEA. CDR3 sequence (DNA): TGCAGCGTGGAGCGGGGGGGTAGTGCAAGCACGCAGTATTTT. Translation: CSVERGGSASTQYF.

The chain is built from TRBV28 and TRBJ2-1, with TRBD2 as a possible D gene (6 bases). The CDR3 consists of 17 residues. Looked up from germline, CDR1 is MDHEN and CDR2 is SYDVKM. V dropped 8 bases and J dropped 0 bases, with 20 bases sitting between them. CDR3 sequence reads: CASPPEGRTLSYNEQFF. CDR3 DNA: TGTGCCAGCCCCCCTGAAGGGAGGACCCTCTCCTACAATGAGCAGTTCTTC.

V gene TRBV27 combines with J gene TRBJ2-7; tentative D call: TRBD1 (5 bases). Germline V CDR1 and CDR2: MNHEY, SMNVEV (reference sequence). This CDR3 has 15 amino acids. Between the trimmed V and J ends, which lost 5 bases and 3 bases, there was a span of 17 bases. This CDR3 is CASSPKTGYNYEQYF. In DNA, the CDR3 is TGTGCCAGCAGTCCCAAAACAGGATACAACTACGAGCAGTACTTC.

In DNA, the CDR3 is TGTGCCAGCAGCAGAATGGGACAGGGAGCTAACTATGGCTACACCTTC. Its translation is CASSRMGQGANYGYTF. The chain joins TRBV9 to TRBJ1-2, with 9 bases identical to TRBD1. CDR1 is SGDLS and CDR2 is YYNGEE in the germline V gene. After removal of 4 bases from V and 0 bases from J, the junction contained 7 bases not matched to a gene. This CDR3 spans 16 amino acids.

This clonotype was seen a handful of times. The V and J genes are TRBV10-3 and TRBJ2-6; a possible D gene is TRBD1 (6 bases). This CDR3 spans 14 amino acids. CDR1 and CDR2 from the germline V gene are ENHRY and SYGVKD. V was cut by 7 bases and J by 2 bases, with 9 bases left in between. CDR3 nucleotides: TGTGCCATCACCAGGGGAGCTGGGGCCAACGTCCTGACTTTC. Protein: CAITRGAGANVLTF.

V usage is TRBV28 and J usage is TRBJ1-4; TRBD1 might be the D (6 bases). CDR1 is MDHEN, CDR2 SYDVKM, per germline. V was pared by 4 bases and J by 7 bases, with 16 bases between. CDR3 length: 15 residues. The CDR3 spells CASSSPGQGLEKLFF. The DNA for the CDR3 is TGTGCCAGCAGTTCACCGGGACAAGGCCTTGAAAAACTGTTTTTT.

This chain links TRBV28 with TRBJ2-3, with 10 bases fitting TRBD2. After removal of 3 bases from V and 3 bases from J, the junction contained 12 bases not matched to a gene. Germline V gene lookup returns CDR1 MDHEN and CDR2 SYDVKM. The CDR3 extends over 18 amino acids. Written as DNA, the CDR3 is TGTGCCAGCAGTTTTGATTTTGGGCTAGCGGGAGCGACAGATACGCAGTATTTT. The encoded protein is CASSFDFGLAGATDTQYF.

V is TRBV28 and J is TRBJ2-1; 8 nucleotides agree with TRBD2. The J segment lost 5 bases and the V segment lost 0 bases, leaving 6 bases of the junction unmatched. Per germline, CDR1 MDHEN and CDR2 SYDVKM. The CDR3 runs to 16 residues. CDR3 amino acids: CASSLWTSGLDNEQFF. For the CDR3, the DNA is TGTGCCAGCAGTTTATGGACTTCGGGACTAGACAATGAGCAGTTCTTC.

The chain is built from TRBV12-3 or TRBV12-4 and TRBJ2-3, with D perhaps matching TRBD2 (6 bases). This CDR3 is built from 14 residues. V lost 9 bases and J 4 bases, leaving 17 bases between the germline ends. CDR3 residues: CASLPSVSADTQYF. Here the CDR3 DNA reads TGTGCCAGTCTCCCTAGCGTGAGCGCAGATACGCAGTATTTT.

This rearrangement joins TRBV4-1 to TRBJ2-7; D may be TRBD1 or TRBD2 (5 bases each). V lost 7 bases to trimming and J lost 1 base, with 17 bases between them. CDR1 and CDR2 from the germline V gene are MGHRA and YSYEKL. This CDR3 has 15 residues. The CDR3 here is CASKRGKDSSYEQYF. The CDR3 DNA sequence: TGCGCCAGCAAGCGAGGGAAAGACAGTTCCTACGAGCAGTACTTC.

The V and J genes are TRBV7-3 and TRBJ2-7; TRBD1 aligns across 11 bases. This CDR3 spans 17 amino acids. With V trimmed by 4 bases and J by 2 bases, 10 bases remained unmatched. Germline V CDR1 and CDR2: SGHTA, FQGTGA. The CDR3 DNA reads TGTGCCAGCAGCTCCACAAGCGGGACAGGGGGGACCTACGAGCAGTACTTC. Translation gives CASSSTSGTGGTYEQYF. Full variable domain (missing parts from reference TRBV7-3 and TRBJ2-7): GAGVSQTPSNKVTEKGKYVELRCDPISGHTALYWYRQSLGQGPEFLIYFQGTGAADDSGLPNDRFFAVRPEGSVSTLKIQRTERGDSAVYLCASSSTSGTGGTYEQYFGPGTRLTVT.

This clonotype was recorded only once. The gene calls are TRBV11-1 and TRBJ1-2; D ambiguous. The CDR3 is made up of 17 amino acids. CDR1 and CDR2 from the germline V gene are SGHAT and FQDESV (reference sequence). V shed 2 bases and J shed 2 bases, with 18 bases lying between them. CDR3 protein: CASSLLQASLSNYGYTF. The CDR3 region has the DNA TGTGCCAGCAGCTTACTTCAAGCGAGTCTATCGAACTATGGCTACACCTTC.

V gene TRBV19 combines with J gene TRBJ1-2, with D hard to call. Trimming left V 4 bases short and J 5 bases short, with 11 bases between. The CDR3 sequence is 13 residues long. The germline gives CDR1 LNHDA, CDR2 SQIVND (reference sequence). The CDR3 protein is CASSNGGPYGYTF. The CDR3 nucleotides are TGTGCCAGTAGTAACGGCGGACCTTATGGCTACACCTTC.

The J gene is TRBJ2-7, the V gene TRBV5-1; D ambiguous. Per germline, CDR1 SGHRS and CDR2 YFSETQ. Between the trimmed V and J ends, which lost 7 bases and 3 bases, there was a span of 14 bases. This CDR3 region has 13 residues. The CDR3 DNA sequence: TGCGCCAGCGCCTTACCGTCGGGCTACGAGCAGTACTTC. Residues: CASALPSGYEQYF.

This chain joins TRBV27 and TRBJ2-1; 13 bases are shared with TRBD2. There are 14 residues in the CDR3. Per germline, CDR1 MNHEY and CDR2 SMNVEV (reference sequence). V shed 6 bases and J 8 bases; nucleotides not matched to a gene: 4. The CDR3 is CASSMTSGRYEQFF. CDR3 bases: TGTGCCAGCAGCATGACTAGCGGGAGGTATGAGCAGTTCTTC.

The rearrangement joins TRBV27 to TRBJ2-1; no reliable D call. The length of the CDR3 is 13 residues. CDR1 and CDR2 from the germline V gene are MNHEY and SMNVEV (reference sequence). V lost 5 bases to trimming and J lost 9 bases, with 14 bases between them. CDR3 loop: CASSPVVVGEQFF. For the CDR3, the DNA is TGTGCCAGCAGTCCGGTCGTAGTGGGTGAGCAGTTCTTC.

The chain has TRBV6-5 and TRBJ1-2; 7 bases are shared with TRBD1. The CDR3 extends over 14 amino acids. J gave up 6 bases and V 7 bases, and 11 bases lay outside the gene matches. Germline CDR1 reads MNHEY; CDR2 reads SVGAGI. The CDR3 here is CASIKTGRGNGYTF. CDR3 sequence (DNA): TGTGCCAGCATTAAGACAGGGAGGGGAAATGGCTACACCTTC.

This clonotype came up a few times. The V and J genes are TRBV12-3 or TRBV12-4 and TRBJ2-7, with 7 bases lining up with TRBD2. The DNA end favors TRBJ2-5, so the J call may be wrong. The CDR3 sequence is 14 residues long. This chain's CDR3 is CASSFGAGEETQYF. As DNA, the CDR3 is TGTGCCAGCAGTTTTGGGGCGGGAGAAGAGACCCAGTACTTC.

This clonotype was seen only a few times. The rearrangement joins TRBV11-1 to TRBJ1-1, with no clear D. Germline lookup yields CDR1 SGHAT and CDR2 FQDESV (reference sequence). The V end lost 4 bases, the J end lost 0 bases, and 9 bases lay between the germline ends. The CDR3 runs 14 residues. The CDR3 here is CASSSQDVNTEAFF. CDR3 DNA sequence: TGTGCCAGCAGCTCCCAAGACGTGAACACTGAAGCTTTCTTT. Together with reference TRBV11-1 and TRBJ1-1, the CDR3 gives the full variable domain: EAEVAQSPRYKITEKSQAVAFWCDPISGHATLYWYRQILGQGPELLVQFQDESVVDDSQLPKDRFSAERLKGVDSTLKIQPAELGDSAMYLCASSSQDVNTEAFFGQGTRLTVV.

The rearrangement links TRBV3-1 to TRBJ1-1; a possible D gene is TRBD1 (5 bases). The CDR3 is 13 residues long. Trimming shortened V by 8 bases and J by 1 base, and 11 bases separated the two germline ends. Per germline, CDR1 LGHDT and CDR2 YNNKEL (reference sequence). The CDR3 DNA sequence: TGTGCCAGCCGCGGGGCGGGGAACACTGAAGCTTTCTTT. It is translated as CASRGAGNTEAFF.

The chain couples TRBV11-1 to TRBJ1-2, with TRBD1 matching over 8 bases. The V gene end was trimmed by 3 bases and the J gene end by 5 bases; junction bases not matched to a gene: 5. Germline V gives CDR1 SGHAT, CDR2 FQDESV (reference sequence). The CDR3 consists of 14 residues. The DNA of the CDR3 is TGTGCCAGCAGCTTCGACAGGGGAGAGTATGGCTACACCTTC. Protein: CASSFDRGEYGYTF.

The CDR3 DNA follows: TGTGCCAGCAGTGTCTCGACAGGGGGCAATCAGCCCCAGCATTTT. Protein product: CASSVSTGGNQPQHF. The rearrangement links TRBV28 to TRBJ1-5, with TRBD1 identical over 8 bases. The CDR3 runs to 15 residues. CDR1 is MDHEN and CDR2 is SYDVKM in the germline V gene. Unmatched junction bases numbered 5, after V lost 5 bases and J lost 2 bases.

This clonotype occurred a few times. This CDR3 is CASSLSTSGSFRHNEQFF. CDR3 coding DNA: TGTGCCAGCAGCTTGAGCACTAGCGGGAGTTTTCGGCACAATGAGCAGTTCTTC. The rearrangement links TRBV7-2 to TRBJ2-1; 11 bases map to TRBD2. This CDR3 region has 18 residues. Losses at the gene ends were 3 bases for V and 5 bases for J; bases not matched to a gene: 12. Germline CDR1 reads SGHTA; CDR2 reads FQGNSA.

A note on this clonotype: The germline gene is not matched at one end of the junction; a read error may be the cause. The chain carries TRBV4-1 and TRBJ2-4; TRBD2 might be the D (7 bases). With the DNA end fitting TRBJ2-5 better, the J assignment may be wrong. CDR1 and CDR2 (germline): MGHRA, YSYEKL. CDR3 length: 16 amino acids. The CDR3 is CASSQAPPGGGETQYF. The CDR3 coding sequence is TGTGCCAGCAGCCAAGCGCCCCCGGGGGGCGGGGAGACCCAGTACTTC.

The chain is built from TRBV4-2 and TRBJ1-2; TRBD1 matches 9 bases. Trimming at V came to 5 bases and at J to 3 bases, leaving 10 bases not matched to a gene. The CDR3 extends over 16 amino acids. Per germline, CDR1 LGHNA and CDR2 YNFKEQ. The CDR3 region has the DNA TGTGCCAGCAGCGACCGGACAGGGGAGGAGGACTATGGCTACACCTTC. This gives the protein CASSDRTGEEDYGYTF.

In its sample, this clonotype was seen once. In nucleotides, the CDR3 is TGCAGCGTTAGAGATTATCGTGGGACCAACTCCTACAATGAGCAGTTCTTC. Protein product: CSVRDYRGTNSYNEQFF. The rearrangement uses TRBV29-1 and TRBJ2-1; either TRBD1 or TRBD2 may supply D (5 bases each). CDR3 size: 17 residues. Deletions cut 5 bases from V and 0 bases from J, with 20 bases between. Germline V CDR1 and CDR2: SQVTM, ANQGSEA.

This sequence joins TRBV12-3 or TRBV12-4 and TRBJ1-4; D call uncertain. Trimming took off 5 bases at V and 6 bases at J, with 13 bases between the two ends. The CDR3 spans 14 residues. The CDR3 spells CASSPQYYDEKLFF. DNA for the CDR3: TGTGCCAGCAGTCCGCAGTATTATGATGAAAAACTGTTTTTT.

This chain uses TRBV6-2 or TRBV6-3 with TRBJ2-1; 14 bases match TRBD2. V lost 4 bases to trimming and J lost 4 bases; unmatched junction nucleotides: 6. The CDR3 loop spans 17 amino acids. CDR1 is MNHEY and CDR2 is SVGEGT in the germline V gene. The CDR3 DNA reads TGTGCCAGCAGTTTGGGACTAGCGGGAGAAGGGTACAATGAGCAGTTCTTC. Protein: CASSLGLAGEGYNEQFF.